Following are 11 T cell receptor beta chains from one sample sequenced in a study of blood T cell repertoires in COVID-19. Clones were sequenced by immunoSEQ multiplex PCR, and TCRdb holds only the in-frame ones, with some missing. The sample contains roughly 190,000 clones, less than 80% of which appear only once. Sequences were obtained from peripheral blood. These receptors came from a woman aged 50 to 60 with acute or convalescent COVID-19.

This rearrangement joins TRBV15 to TRBJ1-2; no firm D call. The CDR3 spans 15 residues. Germline CDR1 and CDR2: LNHNV and YYDKDF (reference sequence). Trimming took 3 bases from V and 4 from J, leaving 15 bases between them. The CDR3 protein is CATSSLHGPAYGYTF. The CDR3 coding sequence is TGTGCCACCAGCAGCCTCCACGGTCCTGCCTATGGCTACACCTTC. The variable domain in full, with the rest retrieved from reference TRBV15 and TRBJ1-2, is DAMVIQNPRYQVTQFGKPVTLSCSQTLNHNVMYWYQQKSSQAPKLLFHYYDKDFNNEADTPDNFQSRRPNTSFCFLDIRSPGLGDTAMYLCATSSLHGPAYGYTFGSGTRLTVV.

The CDR3 nucleotides are TGTGCCTGGGGAGCAGGGGATCCTGGGGCCAACGTCCTGACTTTC. Amino acids: CAWGAGDPGANVLTF. The J gene is TRBJ2-6, the V gene TRBV30; TRBD1 might be the D (6 bases). Germline V CDR1 and CDR2: GTSNPN, SVGIG (reference sequence). This CDR3 is built from 15 residues. Trimming removed 5 bases at V and 2 bases at J, with 13 bases between.

This clone came up a few times. This sequence joins TRBV15 and TRBJ2-2, with D tentatively TRBD1 (5 bases). CDR1 is LNHNV and CDR2 is YYDKDF in the germline V gene (reference sequence). With 6 bases removed from V and 5 bases from J, the gap between germline ends came to 13 bases. The CDR3 consists of 14 residues. In DNA form, the CDR3 reads TGTGCCACCAGTGTCGCCAGGGAAACCGGGGAGCTGTTTTTT. It translates to CATSVARETGELFF. Complete variable domain (other parts from reference TRBV15 and TRBJ2-2): DAMVIQNPRYQVTQFGKPVTLSCSQTLNHNVMYWYQQKSSQAPKLLFHYYDKDFNNEADTPDNFQSRRPNTSFCFLDIRSPGLGDTAMYLCATSVARETGELFFGEGSRLTVL.

The V gene is TRBV4-1, the J gene TRBJ1-5, with D maybe TRBD1 (6 bases). Germline CDR1 MGHRA, CDR2 YSYEKL. Trimming left V 1 base short and J 5 bases short, with 15 bases between. The CDR3 has 16 amino acids. CDR3: CASSQVTGLRDQPQHF. The CDR3 nucleotides read TGCGCCAGCAGCCAAGTCACAGGGTTGAGGGATCAGCCCCAGCATTTT.

V and J are TRBV1 and TRBJ2-3; TRBD2 was called by the table and not checked on the DNA. TRBV1 is classified as a pseudogene. The CDR3 contains 16 residues. In DNA, the CDR3 is TGCACCAGCAGCCAGAGGAGCGGGGGGTTCACAGATACGCAGTATTTT. Its protein is CTSSQRSGGFTDTQYF.

The chain recombines TRBV12-3 or TRBV12-4 with TRBJ2-7; a possible D gene is TRBD1 (5 bases). This CDR3 region has 13 residues. V gave up 5 bases and J gave up 4 bases, with 12 bases separating them. CDR3 loop: CASSQQGMYEQYF. CDR3 in DNA: TGTGCCAGCAGTCAGCAGGGTATGTACGAGCAGTACTTC.

The chain joins TRBV7-2 to TRBJ1-2; tentatively, D is TRBD1 (5 bases). Germline-derived CDR1 and CDR2 are SGHTA and FQGNSA. This CDR3 is built from 15 residues. Trimming left V 5 bases short and J 0 bases short, with 13 bases between. CDR3 amino acids: CASSTRQIPNYGYTF. DNA for the CDR3: TGTGCCAGCAGCACGCGACAGATACCTAACTATGGCTACACCTTC.

This rearrangement joins TRBV19 to TRBJ1-5; perhaps TRBD1 as D (5 bases). Germline V CDR1 and CDR2: LNHDA, SQIVND (reference sequence). V shed 2 bases and J shed 2 bases, with 7 bases lying between them. This CDR3 has 14 residues. CDR3 sequence (DNA): TGTGCCAGTAGTATACAGACAGGCAATCAGCCCCAGCATTTT. Protein sequence: CASSIQTGNQPQHF.

The chain joins TRBV30 to TRBJ1-6; D remains unclear. V was pared by 5 bases and J by 10 bases, with 15 bases between. The V gene's germline CDR1 is GTSNPN and CDR2 SVGIG (reference sequence). This CDR3 spans 13 amino acids. The CDR3 DNA is TGTGCCTGGGGAATTCCCGGAGGCTCACCCCTCCACTTT. It codes for CAWGIPGGSPLHF.

The CDR3 coding sequence is TGTGCCAGCAGCCTGGAAATGGTAGCGGGGGGCACAGATACGCAGTATTTT. It is translated as CASSLEMVAGGTDTQYF. This sequence joins TRBV5-6 and TRBJ2-3; 9 nucleotides match TRBD2. The CDR3 contains 17 residues. Germline assignment: CDR1 SGHDT and CDR2 YYEEEE. After removal of 4 bases from V and 1 base from J, the junction contained 10 bases not matched to a gene.

This clone has a single count. The chain couples TRBV19 to TRBJ1-5; D call uncertain. The V and J ends lost 6 bases and 6 bases respectively, with 15 bases between them. Per germline, CDR1 LNHDA and CDR2 SQIVND (reference sequence). The CDR3 runs 14 residues. The CDR3 reads CASRVTGISQPQHF. CDR3 coding DNA: TGTGCCAGTAGAGTTACCGGTATTAGTCAGCCCCAGCATTTT.